The following is a T cell receptor (beta chain) sequence with its context. This sample is part of a study of blood T cell repertoires in COVID-19. Study overall: Sites across the United States, Italy and Spain contributed samples from acute and convalescent COVID-19. The analysed material was cDNA or gDNA that came from T cells, B-cell-depleted T cells, or PBMCs.

As originally analysed: Nucleated cell counts were estimated from reference gene primer amplification. The method was immunoSEQ multiplex PCR; TCRdb's version includes in-frame clones alone and lacks a portion of them. V and J calls and clone size are given by that table; D and trimming were obtained from the DNA. This sample has 50,000 or so clones, with roughly 81% found just once. The CDR3 is made up of 15 amino acids. Germline V gives CDR1 MNHEY, CDR2 SVGAGI. Trimming left V 0 bases short and J 6 bases short, with 14 bases between. Sequencing used peripheral blood. The source is a woman aged 55-70 years with acute or convalescent COVID-19. The J gene is TRBJ1-2, the V gene TRBV6-5; tentatively, D is TRBD1 (5 bases). CDR3 protein: CASSYSYRSTDGYTF. The CDR3 bases are TGTGCCAGCAGTTACTCGTACAGGTCCACAGATGGCTACACCTTC.